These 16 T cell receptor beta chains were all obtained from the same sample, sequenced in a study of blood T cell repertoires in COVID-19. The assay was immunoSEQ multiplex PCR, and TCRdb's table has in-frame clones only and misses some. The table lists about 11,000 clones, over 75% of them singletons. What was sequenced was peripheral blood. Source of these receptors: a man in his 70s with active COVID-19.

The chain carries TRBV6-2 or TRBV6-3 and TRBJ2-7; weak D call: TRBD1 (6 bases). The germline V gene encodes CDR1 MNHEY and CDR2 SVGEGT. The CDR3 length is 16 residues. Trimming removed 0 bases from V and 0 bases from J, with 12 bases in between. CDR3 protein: CASSYSSGTYSYEQYF. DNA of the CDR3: TGTGCCAGCAGTTACTCCTCCGGGACATACTCCTACGAGCAGTACTTC.

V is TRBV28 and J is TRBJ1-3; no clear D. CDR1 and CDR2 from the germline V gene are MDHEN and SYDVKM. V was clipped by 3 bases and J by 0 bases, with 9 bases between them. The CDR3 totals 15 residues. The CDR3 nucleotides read TGTGCCAGCAGTTTGACACCTTACTCTGGAAACACCATATATTTT. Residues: CASSLTPYSGNTIYF.

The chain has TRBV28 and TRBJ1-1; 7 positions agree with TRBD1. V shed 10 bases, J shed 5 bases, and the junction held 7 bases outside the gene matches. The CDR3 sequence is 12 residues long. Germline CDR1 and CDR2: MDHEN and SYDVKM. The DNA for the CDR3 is TGTGCCACATCGACAGGGAAGACTGAAGCTTTCTTT. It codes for CATSTGKTEAFF.

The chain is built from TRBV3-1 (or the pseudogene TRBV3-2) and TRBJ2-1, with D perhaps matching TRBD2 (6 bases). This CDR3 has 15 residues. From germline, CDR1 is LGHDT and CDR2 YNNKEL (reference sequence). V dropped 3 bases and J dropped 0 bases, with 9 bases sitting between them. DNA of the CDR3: TGTGCCAGCAGCCAGGCGGGGCCCTCCTACAATGAGCAGTTCTTC. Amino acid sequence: CASSQAGPSYNEQFF.

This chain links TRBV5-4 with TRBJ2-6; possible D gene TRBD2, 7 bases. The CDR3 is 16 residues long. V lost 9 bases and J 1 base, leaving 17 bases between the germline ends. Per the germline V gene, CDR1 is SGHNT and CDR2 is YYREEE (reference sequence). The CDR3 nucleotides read TGTGCCACCCTCTGGGGGGGCCGATCTGGGGCCAACGTCCTGACTTTC. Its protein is CATLWGGRSGANVLTF.

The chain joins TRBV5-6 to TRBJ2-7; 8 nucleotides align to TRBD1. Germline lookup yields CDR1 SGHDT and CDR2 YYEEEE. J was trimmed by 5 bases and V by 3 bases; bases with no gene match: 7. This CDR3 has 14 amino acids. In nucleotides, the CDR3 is TGTGCCAGCAGCTCTTTACAGGGGGTGAACGAGCAGTACTTC. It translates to CASSSLQGVNEQYF.

The CDR3 nucleotides are TGCGCCAGCAGCCAATCCGGGACAGGGTTCGGCTACACCTTC. It encodes CASSQSGTGFGYTF. The chain has TRBV4-1 and TRBJ1-2; TRBD1 aligns across 9 bases. The CDR3 has 14 residues. CDR1 MGHRA and CDR2 YSYEKL come from the germline V gene. V lost 2 bases, J lost 8 bases, and 6 bases stayed unmatched.

CDR3 bases: TGTGCCAGCAGTTCCGGGACAGGAATTGAGCAGTACTTC. Its translation: CASSSGTGIEQYF. The chain recombines TRBV9 with TRBJ2-7, with 8 bases identical to TRBD1. Germline CDR1 is SGDLS and CDR2 is YYNGEE. V trimming: 5 bases; J trimming: 7 bases; junction bases outside the gene matches: 8. The CDR3 spans 13 residues.

In nucleotides, the CDR3 is TGTGCCAGCAGCCGCCTGGGGGGTAGCTCTGGAAACACCATATATTTT. It encodes CASSRLGGSSGNTIYF. The chain employs TRBV7-2 and TRBJ1-3, with a possible D match to TRBD1 (5 bases). V lost 5 bases, J lost 0 bases, and 14 bases lay in between. This CDR3 comprises 16 residues. Germline CDR1 is SGHTA and CDR2 is FQGNSA.

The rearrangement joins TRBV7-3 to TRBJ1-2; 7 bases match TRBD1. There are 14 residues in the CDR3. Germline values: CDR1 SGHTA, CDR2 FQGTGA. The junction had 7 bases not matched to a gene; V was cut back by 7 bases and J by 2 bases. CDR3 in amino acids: CASTLGTENYGYTF. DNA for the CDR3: TGTGCCAGCACCCTGGGGACAGAGAACTATGGCTACACCTTC.

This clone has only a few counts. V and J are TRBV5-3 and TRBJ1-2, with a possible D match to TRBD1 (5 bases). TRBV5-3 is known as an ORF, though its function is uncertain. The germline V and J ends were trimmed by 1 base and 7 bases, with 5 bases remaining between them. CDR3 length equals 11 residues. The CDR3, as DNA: TGTGCCAGAAGCTTGAGGGGTGGCTACACCTTC. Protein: CARSLRGGYTF.

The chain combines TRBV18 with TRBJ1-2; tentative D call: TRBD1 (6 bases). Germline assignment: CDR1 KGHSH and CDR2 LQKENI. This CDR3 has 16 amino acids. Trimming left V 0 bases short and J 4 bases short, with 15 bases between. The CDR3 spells CASSPPVARDIYGYTF. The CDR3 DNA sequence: TGTGCCAGCTCACCACCGGTGGCCCGGGACATCTATGGCTACACCTTC.

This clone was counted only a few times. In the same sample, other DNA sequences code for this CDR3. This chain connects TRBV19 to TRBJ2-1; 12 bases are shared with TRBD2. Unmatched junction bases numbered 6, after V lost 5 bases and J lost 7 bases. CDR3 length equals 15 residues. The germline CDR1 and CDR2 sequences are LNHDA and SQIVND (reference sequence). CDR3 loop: CASSPRLAGANEQFF. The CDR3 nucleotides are TGTGCCAGTAGTCCTCGACTAGCGGGGGCGAATGAGCAGTTCTTC.

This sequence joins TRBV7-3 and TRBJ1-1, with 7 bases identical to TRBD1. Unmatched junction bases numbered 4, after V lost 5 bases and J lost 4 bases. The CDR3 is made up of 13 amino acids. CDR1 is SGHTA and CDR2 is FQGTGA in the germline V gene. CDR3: CASSLQGSTEAFF. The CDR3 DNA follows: TGTGCCAGCAGCCTACAGGGGTCCACTGAAGCTTTCTTT.

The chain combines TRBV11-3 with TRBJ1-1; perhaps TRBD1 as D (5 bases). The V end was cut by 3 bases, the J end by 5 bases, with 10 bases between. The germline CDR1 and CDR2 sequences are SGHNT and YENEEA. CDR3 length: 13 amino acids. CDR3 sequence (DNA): TGTGCCAGCAGCTTGGGGGGAGAGACTGAAGCTTTCTTT. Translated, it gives CASSLGGETEAFF.

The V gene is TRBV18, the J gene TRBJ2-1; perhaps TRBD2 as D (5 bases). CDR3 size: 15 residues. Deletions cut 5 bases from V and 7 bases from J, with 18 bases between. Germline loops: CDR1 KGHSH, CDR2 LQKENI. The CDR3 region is CASSFGITGRNEQFF. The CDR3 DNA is TGTGCCAGCTCATTCGGGATTACCGGGCGGAATGAGCAGTTCTTC.